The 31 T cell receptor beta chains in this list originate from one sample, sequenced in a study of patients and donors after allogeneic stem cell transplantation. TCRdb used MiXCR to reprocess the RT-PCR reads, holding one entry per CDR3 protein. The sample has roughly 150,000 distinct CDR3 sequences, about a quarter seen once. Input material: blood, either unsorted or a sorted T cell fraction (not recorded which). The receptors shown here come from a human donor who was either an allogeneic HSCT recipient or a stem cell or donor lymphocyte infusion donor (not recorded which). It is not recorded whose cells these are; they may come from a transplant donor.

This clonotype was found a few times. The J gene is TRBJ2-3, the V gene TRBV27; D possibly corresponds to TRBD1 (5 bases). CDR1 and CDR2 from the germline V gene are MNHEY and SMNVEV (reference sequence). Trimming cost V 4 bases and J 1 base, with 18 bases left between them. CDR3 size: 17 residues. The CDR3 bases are TGTGCCAGCAGTTCCCAATCTTCGACAGCTCGCACAGATACGCAGTATTTT. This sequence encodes CASSSQSSTARTDTQYF.

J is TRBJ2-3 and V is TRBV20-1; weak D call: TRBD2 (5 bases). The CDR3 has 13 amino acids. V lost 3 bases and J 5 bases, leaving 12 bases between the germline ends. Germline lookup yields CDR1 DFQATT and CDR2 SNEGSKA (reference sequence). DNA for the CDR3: TGCAGTGCTAGGAGCGCGAGGGAAGATACGCAGTATTTT. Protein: CSARSAREDTQYF.

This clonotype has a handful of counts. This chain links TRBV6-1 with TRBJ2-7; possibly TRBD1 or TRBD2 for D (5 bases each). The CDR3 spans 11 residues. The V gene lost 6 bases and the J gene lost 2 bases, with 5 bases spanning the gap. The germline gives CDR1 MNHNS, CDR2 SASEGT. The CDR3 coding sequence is TGTGCCAGCAGGGGACCCTACGAGCAGTACTTC. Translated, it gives CASRGPYEQYF.

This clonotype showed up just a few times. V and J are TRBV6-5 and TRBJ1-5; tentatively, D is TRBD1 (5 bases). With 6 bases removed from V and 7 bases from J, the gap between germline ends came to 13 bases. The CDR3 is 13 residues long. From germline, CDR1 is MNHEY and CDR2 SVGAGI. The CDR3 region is CASSVRVRQPQHF. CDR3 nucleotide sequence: TGTGCCAGCAGCGTCAGGGTACGACAGCCCCAGCATTTT.

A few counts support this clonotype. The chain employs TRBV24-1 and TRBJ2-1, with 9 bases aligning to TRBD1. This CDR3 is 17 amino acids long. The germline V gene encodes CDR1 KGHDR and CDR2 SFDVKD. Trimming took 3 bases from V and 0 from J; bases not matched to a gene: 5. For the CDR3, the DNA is TGTGCCACCAGTGATCATGGACAGGGGAGCTCCTACAATGAGCAGTTCTTC. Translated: CATSDHGQGSSYNEQFF.

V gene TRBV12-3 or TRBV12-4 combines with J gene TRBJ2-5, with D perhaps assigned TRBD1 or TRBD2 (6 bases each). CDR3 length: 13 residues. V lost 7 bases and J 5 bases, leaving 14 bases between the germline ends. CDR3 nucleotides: TGTGCCAGCACTCTAGGGGGGTCGGAGACCCAGTACTTC. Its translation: CASTLGGSETQYF.

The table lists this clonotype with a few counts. The CDR3 coding sequence is TGTGCCAGCAGTTGGGGCGGAGGAAACACTGAAGCTTTCTTT. The encoded protein is CASSWGGGNTEAFF. The rearrangement uses TRBV27 and TRBJ1-1; a weak D match, TRBD1 (5 bases). V lost 4 bases, J lost 2 bases, and 11 bases lay in between. Germline assignment: CDR1 MNHEY and CDR2 SMNVEV (reference sequence). CDR3 size: 14 residues.

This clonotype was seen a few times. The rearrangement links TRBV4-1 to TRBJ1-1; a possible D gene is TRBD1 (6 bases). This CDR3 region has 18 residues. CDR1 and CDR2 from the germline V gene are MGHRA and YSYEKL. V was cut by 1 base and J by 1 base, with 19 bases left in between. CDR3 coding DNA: TGCGCCAGCAGCCAAGTTTTTCGCGTTGCGGGACAGAACACTGAAGCTTTCTTT. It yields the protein CASSQVFRVAGQNTEAFF.

The CDR3 DNA follows: TGTGCCAGCAGAGGCAGACTCCTGGGGGATCAGCCCCAGCATTTT. It is translated as CASRGRLLGDQPQHF. The V and J genes are TRBV2 and TRBJ1-5, with D possibly being TRBD1 (5 bases). The CDR3 covers 15 residues. CDR1 and CDR2 from the germline V gene are SNHLY and FYNNEI. V was clipped by 6 bases and J by 5 bases, with 17 bases between them.

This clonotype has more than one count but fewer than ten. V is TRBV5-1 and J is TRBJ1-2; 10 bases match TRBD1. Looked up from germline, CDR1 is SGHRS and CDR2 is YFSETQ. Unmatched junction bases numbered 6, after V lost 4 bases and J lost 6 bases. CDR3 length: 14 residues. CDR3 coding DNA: TGCGCCAGCAGCCGGCTCGGACAGGGGGATGGCTACACCTTC. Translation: CASSRLGQGDGYTF.

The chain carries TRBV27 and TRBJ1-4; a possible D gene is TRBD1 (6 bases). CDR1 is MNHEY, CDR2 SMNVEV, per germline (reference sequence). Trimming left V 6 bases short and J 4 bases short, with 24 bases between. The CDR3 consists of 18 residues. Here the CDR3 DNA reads TGTGCCAGCAGCCAGAATCACGGGGGGGCGTGGGTTAATGAAAAACTGTTTTTT. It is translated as CASSQNHGGAWVNEKLFF.

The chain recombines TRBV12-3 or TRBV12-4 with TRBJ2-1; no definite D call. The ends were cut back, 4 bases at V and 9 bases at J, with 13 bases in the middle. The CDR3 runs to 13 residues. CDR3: CASSWTRVFEQFF. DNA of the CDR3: TGTGCCAGCAGTTGGACGAGAGTTTTTGAGCAGTTCTTC.

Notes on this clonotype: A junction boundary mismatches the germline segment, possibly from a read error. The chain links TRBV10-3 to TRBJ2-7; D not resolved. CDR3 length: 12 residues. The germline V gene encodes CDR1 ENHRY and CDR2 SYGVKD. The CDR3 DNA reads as TGTGCTATCAGTGCCACACCCTACGAGCAGTACTTC. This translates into CAISATPYEQYF.

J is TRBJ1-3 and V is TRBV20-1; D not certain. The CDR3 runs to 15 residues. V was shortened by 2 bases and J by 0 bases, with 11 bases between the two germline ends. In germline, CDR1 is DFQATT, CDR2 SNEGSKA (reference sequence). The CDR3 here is CSARWNSHSGNTIYF. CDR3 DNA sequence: TGCAGTGCTAGATGGAACAGCCACTCTGGAAACACCATATATTTT.

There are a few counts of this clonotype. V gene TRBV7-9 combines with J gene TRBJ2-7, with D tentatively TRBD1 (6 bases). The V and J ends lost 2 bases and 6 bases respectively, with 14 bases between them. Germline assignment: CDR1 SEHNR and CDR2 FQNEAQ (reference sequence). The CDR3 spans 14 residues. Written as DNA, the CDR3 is TGTGCCAGCAGCTTATCTCAGGGGTCGGGCGAGCAGTACTTC. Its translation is CASSLSQGSGEQYF.

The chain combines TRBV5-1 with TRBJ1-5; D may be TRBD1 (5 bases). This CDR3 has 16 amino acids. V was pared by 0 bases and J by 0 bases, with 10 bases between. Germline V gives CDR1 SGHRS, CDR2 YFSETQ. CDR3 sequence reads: CASSLVPTGSNQPQHF. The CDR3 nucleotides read TGCGCCAGCAGCTTGGTTCCTACAGGTAGCAATCAGCCCCAGCATTTT.

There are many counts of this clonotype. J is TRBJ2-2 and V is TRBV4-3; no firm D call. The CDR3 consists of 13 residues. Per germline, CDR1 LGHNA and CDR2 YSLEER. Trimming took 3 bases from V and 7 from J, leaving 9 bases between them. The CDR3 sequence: CASSHLGVGELFF. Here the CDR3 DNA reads TGCGCCAGCAGCCATCTAGGAGTCGGGGAGCTGTTTTTT.

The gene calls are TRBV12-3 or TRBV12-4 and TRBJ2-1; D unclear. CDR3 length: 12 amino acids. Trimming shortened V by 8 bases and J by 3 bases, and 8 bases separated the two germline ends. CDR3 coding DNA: TGTGCCAGCGGAAGGATCTACAATGAGCAGTTCTTC. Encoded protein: CASGRIYNEQFF.

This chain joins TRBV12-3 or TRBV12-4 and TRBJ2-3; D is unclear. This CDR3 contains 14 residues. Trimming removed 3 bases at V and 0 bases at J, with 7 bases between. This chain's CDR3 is CASSFLPSTDTQYF. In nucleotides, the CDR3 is TGTGCCAGCAGTTTCTTGCCAAGCACAGATACGCAGTATTTT.

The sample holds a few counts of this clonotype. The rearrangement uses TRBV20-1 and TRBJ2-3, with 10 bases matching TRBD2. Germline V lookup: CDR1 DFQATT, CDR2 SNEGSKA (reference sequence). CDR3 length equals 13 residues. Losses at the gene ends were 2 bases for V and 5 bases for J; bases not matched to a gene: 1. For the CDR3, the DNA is TGCAGTGCTAGATCTAGCGGGGGAGATACGCAGTATTTT. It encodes CSARSSGGDTQYF.

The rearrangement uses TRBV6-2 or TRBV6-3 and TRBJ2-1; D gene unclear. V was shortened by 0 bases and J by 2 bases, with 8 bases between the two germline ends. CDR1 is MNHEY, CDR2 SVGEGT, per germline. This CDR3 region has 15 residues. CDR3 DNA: TGTGCCAGCAGTTACTCCCGGACCACCTACAATGAGCAGTTCTTC. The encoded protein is CASSYSRTTYNEQFF.

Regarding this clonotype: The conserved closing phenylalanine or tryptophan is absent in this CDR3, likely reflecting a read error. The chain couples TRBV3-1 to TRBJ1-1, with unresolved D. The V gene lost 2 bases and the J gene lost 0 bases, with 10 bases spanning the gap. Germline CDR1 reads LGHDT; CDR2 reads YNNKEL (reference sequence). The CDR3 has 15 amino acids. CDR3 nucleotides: TGTGCCAGCAGCCAACAACAGAGCATGAACACTGAAGCTTTCTTG. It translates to CASSQQQSMNTEAFL.

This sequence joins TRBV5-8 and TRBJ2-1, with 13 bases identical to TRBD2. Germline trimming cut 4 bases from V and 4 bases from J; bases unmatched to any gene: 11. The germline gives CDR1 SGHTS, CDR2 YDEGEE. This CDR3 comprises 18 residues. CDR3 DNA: TGTGCCAGCAGCCCCACTAGCGGGAGGGATCTCGTTTACAATGAGCAGTTCTTC. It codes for CASSPTSGRDLVYNEQFF. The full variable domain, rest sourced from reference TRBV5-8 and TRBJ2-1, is EAGVTQSPTHLIKTRGQQATLRCSPISGHTSVYWYQQALGLGLQFLLWYDEGEERNRGNFPPRFSGRQFPNYSSELNVNALELEDSALYLCASSPTSGRDLVYNEQFFGPGTRLTVL.

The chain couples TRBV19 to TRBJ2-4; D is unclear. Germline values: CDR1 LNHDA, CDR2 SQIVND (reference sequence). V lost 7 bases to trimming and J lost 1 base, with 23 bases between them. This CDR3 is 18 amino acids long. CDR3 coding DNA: TGTGCCAGTACCGACGTGACAAAACTGGTTTGGGCCAAAAACATTCAGTACTTC. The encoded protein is CASTDVTKLVWAKNIQYF.

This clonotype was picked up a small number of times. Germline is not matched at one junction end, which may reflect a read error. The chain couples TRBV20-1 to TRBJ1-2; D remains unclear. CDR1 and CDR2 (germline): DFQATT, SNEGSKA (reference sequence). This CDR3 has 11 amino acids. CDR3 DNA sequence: TGCAGTGCACCTGAGGGTGTTGAAGGCCGCTTC. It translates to CSAPEGVEGRF.

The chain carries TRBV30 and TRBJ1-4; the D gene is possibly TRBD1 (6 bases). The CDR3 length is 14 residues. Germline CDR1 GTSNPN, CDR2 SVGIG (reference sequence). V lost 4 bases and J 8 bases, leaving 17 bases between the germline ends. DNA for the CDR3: TGTGCCTGGAAAACAGGGAATGACTGGGAAAAACTGTTTTTT. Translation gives CAWKTGNDWEKLFF. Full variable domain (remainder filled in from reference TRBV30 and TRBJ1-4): SQTIHQWPATLVQPVGSPLSLECTVEGTSNPNLYWYRQAAGRGLQLLFYSVGIGQISSEVPQNLSASRPQDRQFILSSKKLLLSDSGFYLCAWKTGNDWEKLFFGSGTQLSVL.

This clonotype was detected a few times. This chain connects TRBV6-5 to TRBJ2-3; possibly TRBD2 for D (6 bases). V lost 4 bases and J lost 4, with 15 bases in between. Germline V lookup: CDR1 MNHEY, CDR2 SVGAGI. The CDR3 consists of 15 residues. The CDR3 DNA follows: TGTGCCAGCAGTTCGCGGAGGGCCGTCGCAGATACGCAGTATTTT. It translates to CASSSRRAVADTQYF.

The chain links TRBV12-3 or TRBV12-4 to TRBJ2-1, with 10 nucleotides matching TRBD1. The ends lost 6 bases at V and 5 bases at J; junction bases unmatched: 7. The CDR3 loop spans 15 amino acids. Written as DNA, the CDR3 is TGTGCCAGCAGCCTAGGGACAGGGGAACACAATGAGCAGTTCTTC. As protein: CASSLGTGEHNEQFF.

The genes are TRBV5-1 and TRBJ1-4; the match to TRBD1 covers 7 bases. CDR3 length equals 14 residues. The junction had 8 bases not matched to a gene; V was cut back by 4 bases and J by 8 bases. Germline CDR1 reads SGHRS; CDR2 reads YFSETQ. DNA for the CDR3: TGCGCCAGCAGCCCCGGGGGAGGGGGCGAAAAACTGTTTTTT. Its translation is CASSPGGGGEKLFF.

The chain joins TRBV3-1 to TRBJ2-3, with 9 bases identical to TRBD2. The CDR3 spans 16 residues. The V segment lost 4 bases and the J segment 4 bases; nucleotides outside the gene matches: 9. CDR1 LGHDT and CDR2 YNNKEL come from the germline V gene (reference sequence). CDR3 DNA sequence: TGTGCCAGCAGCCCCCCTGGCGGGGGGGCCGCAGATACGCAGTATTTT. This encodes CASSPPGGGAADTQYF.

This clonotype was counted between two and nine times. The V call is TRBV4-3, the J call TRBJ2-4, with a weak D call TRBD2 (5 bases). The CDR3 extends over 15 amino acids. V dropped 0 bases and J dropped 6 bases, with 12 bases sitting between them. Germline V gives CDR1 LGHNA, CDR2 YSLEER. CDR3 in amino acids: CASSQDHGISNIQYF. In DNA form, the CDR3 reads TGCGCCAGCAGCCAAGATCACGGGATATCAAACATTCAGTACTTC.